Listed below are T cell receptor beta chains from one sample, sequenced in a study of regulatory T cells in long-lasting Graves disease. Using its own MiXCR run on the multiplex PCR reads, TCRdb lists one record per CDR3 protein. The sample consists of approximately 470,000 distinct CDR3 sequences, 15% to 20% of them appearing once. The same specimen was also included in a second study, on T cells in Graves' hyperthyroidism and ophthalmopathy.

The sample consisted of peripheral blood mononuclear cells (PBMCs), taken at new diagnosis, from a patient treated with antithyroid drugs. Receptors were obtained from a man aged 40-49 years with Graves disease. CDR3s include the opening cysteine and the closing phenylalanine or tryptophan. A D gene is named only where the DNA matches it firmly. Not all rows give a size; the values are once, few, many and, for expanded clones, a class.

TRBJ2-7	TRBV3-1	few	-	CASSGLVPEQYF	TGTGCCAGCAGCGGGCTAGTGCCCGAGCAGTACTTC
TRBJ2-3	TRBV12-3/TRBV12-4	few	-	CASSYSSRAAADTQYF	TGTGCCAGCTCCTATTCATCGAGGGCTGCAGCAGATACGCAGTATTTT
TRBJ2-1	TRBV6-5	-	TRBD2	CASSYAPTSGRNEQFF	TGTGCCAGCAGTTACGCACCGACTAGCGGGAGAAACGAGCAGTTCTTC
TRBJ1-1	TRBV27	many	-	CASINRPNTEAFF	TGTGCCAGCATAAACAGGCCCAACACTGAAGCTTTCTTT
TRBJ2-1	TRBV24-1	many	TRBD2	CATSDLRTSGRSYNEQFF	TGTGCCACCAGTGATTTGCGGACTAGCGGGAGGTCCTACAATGAGCAGTTCTTC
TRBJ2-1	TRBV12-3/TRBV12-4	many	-	CASRQGTYNEQFF	TGTGCCAGCCGGCAGGGCACCTACAATGAGCAGTTCTTC
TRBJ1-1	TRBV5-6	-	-	CASSLGLSYTEAFF	TGTGCCAGCAGCTTAGGACTTTCGTACACTGAAGCTTTCTTT
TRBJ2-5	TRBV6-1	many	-	CASRPLSTGGETQYF	TGTGCCAGCAGACCCCTATCGACAGGCGGAGAGACCCAGTACTTC
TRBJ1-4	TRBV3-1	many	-	CASSQEGDRDGEKLFF	TGTGCCAGCAGCCAAGAGGGGGACCGAGATGGGGAAAAACTGTTTTTT
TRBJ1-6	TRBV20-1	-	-	CSASDRGNSPLHF	TGCAGTGCTTCGGACCGGGGAAATTCACCCCTCCACTTT